The sequence of this T cell receptor (beta chain) was determined in a study of CD8+ T cells in alopecia areata. General study results and limits: More clonal than normal scalp was lesional scalp, particularly alopecia totalis/universalis.

Trimming cost V 2 bases and J 2 bases; bases outside gene matches: 5. Looked up from germline, CDR1 is SGHDT and CDR2 is YYEEEE. This CDR3 region has 16 residues. Concerning this clone itself: The antigen remains undetermined.

The authors extracted RNA and reverse transcribed it into cDNA as the sequencing template. TCRdb's copy holds only in-frame clones and misses some; the assay was immunoSEQ multiplex PCR. The sample holds roughly 150,000 clones; around 57% are singletons and the top ten take about 4.5%. The TCR was taken from a human donor in good health. The V gene is TRBV5-6, the J gene TRBJ2-3; TRBD2 agrees at 10 bases. The sequenced material came from CD4+ T cells sorted from blood. CDR3 protein: CASSLGGLALTDTQYF. DNA of the CDR3: TGTGCCAGCAGCTTAGGGGGACTAGCGCTCACAGATACGCAGTATTTT.